The 20 T cell receptor beta chains reported below all come from one sample, sequenced in a study of persistence of HIV-infected CD4 T cells. Sequencing used immunoSEQ version 4 in survey mode. Using immunoSEQ multiplex PCR, the repertoire was profiled, and TCRdb retains in-frame clones only, with some absent. Of around 42,000 clones listed, 70% to 80% were seen once; the top ten hold around 14%. An overlapping HIV-1 Gag peptide pool stimulated these cells at about 0.9 ug/peptide/mL. CD40L-negative CD69-negative CD45RO-high memory CD4+ T cells were sorted as populations depleted of antigen-responding cells. Their antigen targets remain unknown. The source material was CD4+ T cells sorted from PBMCs after approximately 20-hour stimulation, sampled from a patient who received antiretroviral therapy. All receptors come from an adult man with HIV who was CMV-seropositive.

The V and J genes are TRBV5-1 and TRBJ2-3; 8 positions agree with TRBD1. Germline-derived CDR1 and CDR2 are SGHRS and YFSETQ. The J segment lost 3 bases and the V segment lost 0 bases, leaving 6 bases of the junction unmatched. The length of the CDR3 is 16 residues. CDR3: CASSLATRQGTDTQYF. As DNA, the CDR3 is TGCGCCAGCAGCTTGGCCACGAGACAGGGGACAGATACGCAGTATTTT. The entire variable domain, with the rest obtained from reference TRBV5-1 and TRBJ2-3, is as follows: KAGVTQTPRYLIKTRGQQVTLSCSPISGHRSVSWYQQTPGQGLQFLFEYFSETQRNKGNFPGRFSGRQFSNSRSEMNVSTLELGDSALYLCASSLATRQGTDTQYFGPGTRLTVL.

The V and J genes are TRBV2 and TRBJ1-1; D uncertain. The CDR3 spans 14 residues. V was shortened by 6 bases and J by 2 bases, with 13 bases between the two germline ends. The V gene's germline CDR1 is SNHLY and CDR2 FYNNEI. CDR3 sequence reads: CASRDPRVNTEAFF. In DNA form, the CDR3 reads TGTGCCAGCAGAGACCCACGGGTTAACACTGAAGCTTTCTTT.

This sequence joins TRBV27 and TRBJ1-1; no clear D gene. The CDR3 spans 14 residues. With 6 bases removed from V and 1 base from J, the gap between germline ends came to 12 bases. Germline values: CDR1 MNHEY, CDR2 SMNVEV (reference sequence). The CDR3 nucleotides read TGTGCCAGCAGCCCCGTAGAGCAGAACACTGAAGCTTTCTTT. Its protein product is CASSPVEQNTEAFF.

This chain uses TRBV28 with TRBJ2-3; 9 bases line up with TRBD2. From germline, CDR1 is MDHEN and CDR2 SYDVKM. Losses at the gene ends were 9 bases for V and 6 bases for J; bases not matched to a gene: 13. This CDR3 region has 15 residues. The CDR3 sequence: CASSLAAGGRDTQYF. The CDR3 coding sequence is TGTGCCAGTTCCCTGGCAGCGGGAGGCCGGGATACGCAGTATTTT.

The chain joins TRBV7-2 to TRBJ2-5; D gene unclear. Trimming cost V 5 bases and J 5 bases, with 6 bases left between them. CDR1 and CDR2 (germline): SGHTA, FQGNSA. This CDR3 contains 11 residues. The CDR3 reads CASSGVETQYF. CDR3 DNA sequence: TGTGCCAGCAGCGGTGTGGAGACCCAGTACTTC.

The gene calls are TRBV5-6 and TRBJ2-5; D is perhaps TRBD2 (5 bases). Germline CDR1 reads SGHDT; CDR2 reads YYEEEE. The CDR3 has 13 amino acids. Trimming removed 3 bases at V and 4 bases at J, with 10 bases between. CDR3 nucleotides: TGTGCCAGCAGCTCGCTAGCTAGAGAGACCCAGTACTTC. This codes for CASSSLARETQYF.

This clone was detected only a few times. The chain combines TRBV24-1 with TRBJ2-5; D is unresolved. The V end was cut by 4 bases, the J end by 4 bases, with 12 bases between. The CDR3 spans 14 residues. The V gene's germline CDR1 is KGHDR and CDR2 SFDVKD. CDR3 bases: TGTGCCACCAGTGAGGGTGGTACGGTAGAGACCCAGTACTTC. Amino acid sequence: CATSEGGTVETQYF.

This sequence joins TRBV27 and TRBJ1-1; D possibly corresponds to TRBD1 (5 bases). CDR1 MNHEY and CDR2 SMNVEV come from the germline V gene (reference sequence). Trimming shortened V by 2 bases and J by 1 base, and 8 bases separated the two germline ends. The CDR3 is 14 residues long. The CDR3 nucleotides read TGTGCCAGCAGTTTAAGGGGCCCGAACACTGAAGCTTTCTTT. It codes for CASSLRGPNTEAFF.

The V call is TRBV19, the J call TRBJ1-5; D is undetermined. The CDR3 runs to 14 residues. Germline-derived CDR1 and CDR2 are LNHDA and SQIVND (reference sequence). V lost 5 bases and J lost 2, with 10 bases in between. CDR3 sequence reads: CASSGRGGNQPQHF. CDR3 nucleotide sequence: TGTGCCAGTAGTGGACGAGGCGGCAATCAGCCCCAGCATTTT.

The chain employs TRBV4-1 and TRBJ1-6; the D is unclear. Germline values: CDR1 MGHRA, CDR2 YSYEKL. CDR3 length equals 15 residues. Trimming removed 4 bases from V and 8 bases from J, with 15 bases in between. As DNA, the CDR3 is TGCGCCAGCAGCCTTCTACATCAGGCGGATTCACCCCTCCACTTT. Its protein is CASSLLHQADSPLHF.

This clone was recorded once. The chain couples TRBV7-8 to TRBJ1-5; the D gene is possibly TRBD1 (5 bases). This CDR3 comprises 17 residues. Trimming took off 4 bases at V and 1 base at J, with 17 bases between the two ends. Per the germline V gene, CDR1 is SGHVS and CDR2 is FQNEAQ. CDR3 DNA: TGTGCCAGCAGCTCGACCGGGGGGGGTTGGAGCAATCAGCCCCAGCATTTT. This translates into CASSSTGGGWSNQPQHF.

The chain uses TRBV5-1 and TRBJ1-6, with D hard to call. Between the trimmed V and J ends, which lost 4 bases and 4 bases, there was a span of 12 bases. Germline lookup yields CDR1 SGHRS and CDR2 YFSETQ. CDR3 length: 15 residues. The CDR3 nucleotides read TGCGCCAGCAGCCTCAACGGGAAGTATAATTCACCCCTCCACTTT. This gives the protein CASSLNGKYNSPLHF. Full variable domain (rest looked up from reference TRBV5-1 and TRBJ1-6): KAGVTQTPRYLIKTRGQQVTLSCSPISGHRSVSWYQQTPGQGLQFLFEYFSETQRNKGNFPGRFSGRQFSNSRSEMNVSTLELGDSALYLCASSLNGKYNSPLHFGNGTRLTVT.

The chain joins TRBV10-3 to TRBJ1-1; D gene unclear. CDR3 length equals 13 residues. Germline loops: CDR1 ENHRY, CDR2 SYGVKD. V was cut by 7 bases and J by 1 base, with 10 bases left in between. The CDR3 coding sequence is TGTGCCATCATGGGCGGGCGGAACACTGAAGCTTTCTTT. Its protein is CAIMGGRNTEAFF.

V and J are TRBV6-2 or TRBV6-3 and TRBJ1-1, with D tentatively TRBD1 (5 bases). Germline CDR1 reads MNHEY; CDR2 reads SVGEGT. This CDR3 region has 12 residues. Trimming took off 6 bases at V and 7 bases at J, with 12 bases between the two ends. CDR3 region: CASSRRGGEAFF. For the CDR3, the DNA is TGTGCCAGCAGCCGTCGGGGGGGTGAAGCTTTCTTT.

The count of this clone is one. This sequence joins TRBV19 and TRBJ1-2; TRBD1 aligns across 8 bases. This CDR3 has 14 residues. The J segment lost 3 bases and the V segment lost 7 bases, leaving 7 bases of the junction unmatched. The germline gives CDR1 LNHDA, CDR2 SQIVND (reference sequence). As DNA, the CDR3 is TGTGCCAGTAATTTATTGGACAGGGACTATGGCTACACCTTC. This codes for CASNLLDRDYGYTF.

In this sample, this clone turned up a few times. This chain joins TRBV7-2 and TRBJ2-2, with a weak D call TRBD1 (5 bases). Trimming shortened V by 2 bases and J by 1 base, and 11 bases separated the two germline ends. Germline CDR1 and CDR2: SGHTA and FQGNSA. There are 16 residues in the CDR3. CDR3 bases: TGTGCCAGCAGCTTAAGGGCAGGGCAGAACACCGGGGAGCTGTTTTTT. Protein product: CASSLRAGQNTGELFF.

This clone was observed a single time. As DNA, the CDR3 is TGTGCCAGCGTTTACGAGCAGTACTTC. This encodes CASVYEQYF. The chain uses TRBV21-1 and TRBJ2-7. TRBV21-1 is tagged as a pseudogene. This CDR3 spans 9 amino acids.

This clone was seen more than once but under ten times. V gene TRBV3-1 (or the pseudogene TRBV3-2) combines with J gene TRBJ2-3; D is uncertain. Germline V gives CDR1 LGHDT, CDR2 YNNKEL (reference sequence). With 4 bases removed from V and 5 bases from J, the gap between germline ends came to 16 bases. The CDR3 loop spans 15 amino acids. The CDR3 here is CASSRERSLEDTQYF. The CDR3 coding sequence is TGTGCCAGCAGCCGAGAAAGGTCCTTAGAAGATACGCAGTATTTT.

The chain combines TRBV18 with TRBJ1-2, with D possibly being TRBD1 (5 bases). Trimming stripped 3 bases from V and 4 bases from J, with 12 bases between. Germline V gene lookup returns CDR1 KGHSH and CDR2 LQKENI. The CDR3 sequence is 14 residues long. The CDR3 nucleotides are TGTGCCAGCTCACCCGCTCAGACAGCCTATGGCTACACCTTC. Its translation: CASSPAQTAYGYTF.

DNA for the CDR3: TGTGCCAGCAGCCCTCCGGGACAGCGGGCCTATGGCTACACCTTC. Its protein is CASSPPGQRAYGYTF. The chain carries TRBV3-1 (or the pseudogene TRBV3-2) and TRBJ1-2; 7 bases map to TRBD1. This CDR3 has 15 amino acids. Germline lookup yields CDR1 LGHDT and CDR2 YNNKEL (reference sequence). With V trimmed by 4 bases and J by 4 bases, 9 bases remained unmatched.